This T cell receptor beta chain appears in the sequencing data of a study of T cells expressing NK-cell markers. Overall study: TCR beta repertoires came from sorted CD3+CD56+NKG2C+, CD3+CD56+NKG2C- and CD3+CD56-NKG2C+ T cells.

Germline V gene sequence: CDR1 MNHEY, CDR2 SVGEGT. There are 14 residues in the CDR3. As for this clonotype: The antigen is unknown.

Findings and limits, study-wide: Top CD8+ clonotypes included the dominant CD3+CD56+NKG2C+ clonotypes in five to seven donors.

TCRdb re-analyzed the 5' RACE reads; it lists each CDR3 protein once, without DNA. The clone table shows a few hundred thousand distinct CDR3 sequences, with the ten largest holding more than 1.4%. This rearrangement joins TRBV6-2 or TRBV6-3 to TRBJ1-1; there is no DNA to check the TCRdb D call of TRBD1. Sequenced input: blood T cells: a sorted CD56 or NKG2C T cell subset, CD4+ or CD8+ T cells, or bulk PBMC T cells (not recorded which). This TCR was sampled from a woman aged 50 to 65 in good health. CDR3 loop: CASSFGTGNTEAFF.